A selection of T cell receptor beta chains follows, all from one sample in a study of control samples from healthy donors and cancer patients. Assay: immunoSEQ multiplex PCR; the TCRdb copy retains only in-frame clones and omits some. The sample contains roughly 98,000 clones, roughly 82% of which appear only once. The specimen was blood. The receptors originated from an older woman in good health. Both conserved end residues are part of each CDR3. D genes are given only for firm matches. For some rows the clone size is stated as once, few or many, or as a class when expanded; others skip it.

v_gene	abundance	j_gene	len	d_gene	CDR3aa	CDR3nt
TRBV6-1	.	TRBJ2-7	11	.	CASSEWYEQYF	TGTGCCAGCAGTGAATGGTACGAGCAGTACTTC
TRBV4-1	.	TRBJ2-7	13	TRBD2	CASSQREAYEQYF	TGCGCCAGCTCCCAGCGGGAAGCCTACGAGCAGTACTTC
TRBV20-1	.	TRBJ2-1	11	TRBD2	CSATSVPEQFF	TGCAGTGCAACTAGCGTACCTGAGCAGTTCTTC
TRBV28	few	TRBJ1-6	14	TRBD1	CASSLRDSYSPLHF	TGTGCCAGCAGTTTAAGGGACAGCTATTCACCCCTCCACTTT
TRBV24-1	.	TRBJ2-1	16	TRBD2	CATSDPSGIRYNEQFF	TGTGCCACCAGTGACCCTAGCGGGATCCGCTACAATGAGCAGTTCTTC
TRBV5-1	.	TRBJ1-1	17	.	CASSREPGRLGNTEAFF	TGCGCCAGCAGCCGCGAACCTGGACGGCTAGGGAACACTGAAGCTTTCTTT
TRBV7-2	.	TRBJ2-7	15	TRBD2	CASSSGTSGLYEQYF	TGTGCCAGCAGCTCCGGGACTAGCGGACTTTACGAGCAGTACTTC
TRBV2	.	TRBJ2-5	11	.	CASSIKETQYF	TGTGCCAGCAGTATAAAAGAGACCCAGTACTTC
TRBV3-1/TRBV3-2	.	TRBJ1-3	15	TRBD1	CASSPYQGAGNTIYF	TGTGCCAGCAGCCCATACCAGGGGGCTGGAAACACCATATATTTT
TRBV7-2	.	TRBJ1-2	11	.	CASSLAYGYTF	TGTGCCAGCAGCTTAGCCTATGGCTACACCTTC
TRBV6-5	.	TRBJ2-1	12	.	CASEGDYNEQFF	TGTGCCAGCGAGGGGGACTACAATGAGCAGTTCTTC
TRBV10-3	.	TRBJ2-5	14	.	CAISEGGASETQYF	TGTGCCATCAGTGAGGGGGGGGCCTCGGAGACCCAGTACTTC
TRBV19	.	TRBJ1-2	15	.	CASTQGFSLNYGYTF	TGTGCCAGTACCCAAGGGTTTTCTCTCAACTATGGCTACACCTTC
TRBV6-2/TRBV6-3	.	TRBJ2-4	14	.	CASSYRDIMNIQYF	TGTGCCAGCAGTTACCGGGACATAATGAACATTCAGTACTTC
TRBV7-9	.	TRBJ1-2	14	.	CASSLAATDYGYTF	TGTGCCAGCAGCTTAGCCGCGACGGACTATGGCTACACCTTC
TRBV6-1	.	TRBJ2-4	16	TRBD2	CASSEGGAGGSLIQYF	TGTGCCAGCAGTGAAGGAGGGGCGGGAGGTAGCCTTATTCAGTACTTC
TRBV10-2	.	TRBJ1-1	13	TRBD1	CASSAAGGTEAFF	TGCGCCAGCAGTGCCGCAGGGGGCACTGAAGCTTTCTTT
TRBV28	.	TRBJ2-2	14	TRBD2	CATTVGGSTGELFF	TGTGCCACCACTGTGGGGGGGAGCACCGGGGAGCTGTTTTTT
TRBV12-3/TRBV12-4	.	TRBJ1-2	13	.	CASSLGPSDGYTF	TGTGCCAGCAGTTTGGGTCCCTCGGATGGCTACACCTTC
TRBV9	.	TRBJ1-1	15	.	CASSVEIPMNTEAFF	TGTGCCAGCAGCGTAGAGATCCCGATGAACACTGAAGCTTTCTTT
TRBV28	.	TRBJ1-5	11	.	CASSRDQPQHF	TGTGCCAGCAGTAGGGATCAGCCCCAGCATTTT
TRBV5-1	.	TRBJ2-2	14	TRBD1	CASEGQGNQEELFF	TGCGCCAGCGAGGGACAGGGGAATCAGGAGGAGCTGTTTTTT
TRBV6-5	.	TRBJ1-2	13	TRBD1	CASRTGTGGGYTF	TGTGCCAGCAGGACAGGGACCGGGGGCGGCTACACCTTC
TRBV7-6	.	TRBJ2-1	16	TRBD2	CASSLGGSGAYNEQFF	TGTGCCAGCAGCTTAGGAGGTAGCGGGGCCTACAATGAGCAGTTCTTC
TRBV3-1/TRBV3-2	.	TRBJ2-1	15	.	CASSQGGTRTGKQFF	TGTGCCAGCAGCCAAGGAGGAACTAGGACTGGGAAGCAGTTCTTC
TRBV2	.	TRBJ2-1	16	.	CASSELGDPSYNEQFF	TGTGCCAGCAGTGAACTCGGCGACCCATCCTACAATGAGCAGTTCTTC
TRBV9	.	TRBJ2-5	16	TRBD2	CASSAIGLAGAETQYF	TGTGCCAGCAGCGCTATAGGACTAGCGGGGGCTGAGACCCAGTACTTC
TRBV5-1	.	TRBJ2-7	14	TRBD2	CASSVTSGTYEQYF	TGCGCCAGCAGCGTGACTAGCGGGACTTACGAGCAGTACTTC
TRBV11-2	.	TRBJ2-2	15	.	CASSLGATGTGELFF	TGTGCCAGCAGCTTAGGAGCCACGGGGACCGGGGAGCTGTTTTTT
TRBV14	few	TRBJ2-1	15	TRBD2	CASSQDVSGNDEQFF	TGTGCCAGCAGCCAAGATGTTAGCGGGAACGATGAGCAGTTCTTC
TRBV6-5	.	TRBJ1-2	13	TRBD1	CASSRQGNYGYTF	TGTGCCAGCAGTCGACAGGGGAACTATGGCTACACCTTC
TRBV19	.	TRBJ1-3	12	.	CASHNSGNTIYF	TGTGCCAGCCATAACTCTGGAAACACCATATATTTT
TRBV19	.	TRBJ2-3	12	.	CASNGGGDTQYF	TGTGCCAGTAATGGGGGCGGAGATACGCAGTATTTT
TRBV7-8	.	TRBJ2-2	18	TRBD2	CASSLRSLAGGNTGELFF	TGTGCCAGCAGCTTACGTTCCCTAGCGGGGGGGAACACCGGGGAGCTGTTTTTT
TRBV10-3	.	TRBJ2-5	13	.	CAISVAGRETQYF	TGTGCCATCAGTGTGGCGGGGCGAGAGACCCAGTACTTC
TRBV9	.	TRBJ1-6	16	.	CASSVGQGTANSPLHF	TGTGCCAGCAGCGTAGGCCAGGGCACGGCGAATTCACCCCTCCACTTT
TRBV6-5	.	TRBJ2-7	15	.	CASTPNREHSYEQYF	TGTGCCAGCACCCCGAACAGGGAACATTCCTACGAGCAGTACTTC
TRBV18	.	TRBJ2-7	16	TRBD2	CASRSGVAGKPYEQYF	TGTGCCAGCCGATCCGGGGTAGCGGGGAAACCCTACGAGCAGTACTTC
TRBV13	.	TRBJ2-2	15	.	CASSLPLADTGELFF	TGTGCCAGCAGCTTACCGCTAGCAGACACCGGGGAGCTGTTTTTT
TRBV6-2/TRBV6-3	.	TRBJ2-1	15	TRBD2	CASSYSTSGSFEQFF	TGTGCCAGCAGTTACTCTACTAGCGGGAGTTTCGAGCAGTTCTTC
TRBV28	.	TRBJ1-6	15	.	CASSLRGEPNSPLHF	TGTGCCAGCAGTTTACGGGGCGAGCCGAATTCACCCCTCCACTTT
TRBV4-1	.	TRBJ2-4	17	.	CASSQGAAASTKNIQYF	TGCGCCAGCAGCCAAGGGGCGGCGGCTAGCACCAAAAACATTCAGTACTTC
TRBV5-5	.	TRBJ1-6	14	.	CASSLGLPDSPLHF	TGTGCCAGCAGCTTAGGGTTGCCTGATTCACCCCTCCACTTT
TRBV18	.	TRBJ2-5	14	.	CASSPGTAQETQYF	TGTGCCAGCTCACCCGGGACCGCACAAGAGACCCAGTACTTC
TRBV5-4	.	TRBJ1-5	20	TRBD1	CASSHTRPGQWNGGNQPQHF	TGTGCCAGCAGCCATACAAGGCCGGGACAGTGGAATGGAGGGAATCAGCCCCAGCATTTT
TRBV27	.	TRBJ2-7	15	TRBD1	CASWGPGQVTYEQYF	TGTGCCAGCTGGGGGCCGGGACAGGTTACCTACGAGCAGTACTTC
TRBV28	.	TRBJ2-4	14	.	CASSLPGGGNIQYF	TGTGCCAGCAGTTTACCCGGGGGAGGAAACATTCAGTACTTC